This passage covers 20 T cell receptor beta chains from one sample sequenced in a study of vaccination and CD4 T cells after COVID-19 (dated by TCRdb to 2021 to 2024). For these TCRs, the target antigens are not known. Explained via the paper, the time point label denotes: late sampling 161 to 241 days after vaccination in three convalescent patients. In light of the paper, this sample's treatment or condition label describes: approximately nine-day PBMC culture with coronavirus spike peptide pools or control peptides (ViraFEST assay). The library was prepared using PCR. Sequencer: Illumina iSeq 100. DNA from cultured CD4+ T cells was subjected to TCR sequencing with the Oncomine TCR Beta short-read assay at the Johns Hopkins FTIC core. Clones were called with MiXCR by TCRdb after fastp trimmed the public reads at Q25, and only in-frame beta chains were retained. Every CDR3 protein is listed once, alongside the most common genes and DNA of its rows. The sample records 20,000 or so distinct CDR3 sequences, around 40% of which are singletons. The leading ten clones occupy roughly 4% of the sample.

This sample comprised CD4+ T cells from blood, cultured in vitro, obtained about 7 months after SARS-CoV-2 vaccination. The receptors come from a human donor who had recovered from COVID-19.

The table lists this clonotype with a few counts. This chain's CDR3 is CASSPGSLGNQPQHF. CDR3 coding DNA: TGTGCCAGCAGTCCCGGGTCCTTGGGGAATCAGCCCCAGCATTTT. This rearrangement joins TRBV28 to TRBJ1-5; D remains ambiguous. The CDR3 runs to 15 residues. Trimming took off 5 bases at V and 4 bases at J, with 15 bases between the two ends. Germline CDR1 MDHEN, CDR2 SYDVKM. Using reference TRBV28 and TRBJ1-5 for the parts outside the CDR3, the full variable domain is DVKVTQSSRYLVKRTGEKVFLECVQDMDHENMFWYRQDPGLGLRLIYFSYDVKMKEKGDIPEGYSVSREKKERFSLILESASTNQTSMYLCASSPGSLGNQPQHFGDGTRLSIL.

The chain couples TRBV28 to TRBJ1-2; TRBD1 matches 8 bases. The CDR3 consists of 18 residues. The germline V gene has CDR1 MDHEN and CDR2 SYDVKM. J lost 2 bases, V lost 5 bases, and 16 bases had no gene match. CDR3 sequence reads: CASSIFGRVSGGNYGYTF. In DNA, the CDR3 is TGTGCCAGCAGTATCTTCGGGAGGGTTTCAGGGGGCAACTATGGCTACACCTTC.

The chain recombines TRBV6-5 with TRBJ1-1; D is unclear. Germline CDR1 is MNHEY and CDR2 is SVGAGI. This CDR3 has 16 amino acids. The ends were cut back, 2 bases at V and 0 bases at J, with 13 bases in the middle. CDR3 in amino acids: CASSYGGSTMNTEAFF. The CDR3, as DNA: TGTGCCAGCAGTTACGGTGGGAGTACCATGAACACTGAAGCTTTCTTT.

V gene TRBV19 combines with J gene TRBJ2-1, with D perhaps matching TRBD1 or TRBD2 (5 bases each). Trimming left V 7 bases short and J 5 bases short, with 27 bases between. The CDR3 extends over 18 amino acids. The germline gives CDR1 LNHDA, CDR2 SQIVND (reference sequence). The CDR3 region has the DNA TGTGCCAGTACCACTCGGTCCCGGGGCCCGAAGGAAGACAATGAGCAGTTCTTC. It is translated as CASTTRSRGPKEDNEQFF.

This clonotype was observed a handful of times. V is TRBV6-1 and J is TRBJ2-7; D might be TRBD1 (6 bases). This CDR3 region has 14 residues. CDR1 and CDR2 (germline): MNHNS, SASEGT. V was cut by 5 bases and J by 1 base, with 12 bases left in between. The CDR3 reads CASSRVTGSYEQYF. For the CDR3, the DNA is TGTGCCAGCAGTCGGGTCACAGGGTCCTACGAGCAGTACTTC.

The chain carries TRBV20-1 and TRBJ2-5, with 8 positions matching TRBD2. The CDR3 is made up of 13 amino acids. CDR1 DFQATT and CDR2 SNEGSKA come from the germline V gene (reference sequence). V gave up 4 bases and J gave up 4 bases; unmatched junction bases: 5. The CDR3 loop reads CSANAAGVETQYF. The CDR3 bases are TGCAGTGCTAATGCAGCGGGAGTAGAGACCCAGTACTTC.

The rearrangement joins TRBV20-1 to TRBJ2-4, with TRBD2 matching over 12 bases. This CDR3 spans 18 amino acids. From germline, CDR1 is DFQATT and CDR2 SNEGSKA (reference sequence). V lost 6 bases, J lost 7 bases, and 19 bases stayed unmatched. CDR3 in DNA: TGCAGTGCGAAGCCGCTAGCGGGAGGGCCAGAGCATCTGAACATTCAGTACTTC. Its translation is CSAKPLAGGPEHLNIQYF.

V gene TRBV12-3 or TRBV12-4 combines with J gene TRBJ2-5; D gene uncertain. Trimming stripped 0 bases from V and 2 bases from J, with 4 bases between. This CDR3 is 13 amino acids long. The CDR3 nucleotides read TGTGCCAGCAGTTTAGCGGAACAAGAGACCCAGTACTTC. Translating it yields CASSLAEQETQYF.

This clonotype came up a few times. V gene TRBV28 combines with J gene TRBJ1-2, with D perhaps TRBD1 (5 bases). V was cut by 2 bases and J by 8 bases, with 18 bases left in between. CDR3 length: 15 amino acids. Germline assignment: CDR1 MDHEN and CDR2 SYDVKM. CDR3 loop: CASSLVGQPFLGYTF. The CDR3 DNA reads TGTGCCAGCAGTTTAGTGGGGCAGCCCTTTCTAGGCTACACCTTC.

This clonotype was counted only a few times. The J gene is TRBJ2-5, the V gene TRBV6-1; the match to TRBD1 covers 9 bases. The CDR3 extends over 15 amino acids. With V trimmed by 6 bases and J by 0 bases, 5 bases remained unmatched. Germline V lookup: CDR1 MNHNS, CDR2 SASEGT. Here the CDR3 DNA reads TGTGCCAGCAGCAAGCGGACAGGGGACCAAGAGACCCAGTACTTC. This encodes CASSKRTGDQETQYF.

The gene calls are TRBV29-1 and TRBJ2-5, with 10 bases that match TRBD2. This CDR3 is 15 amino acids long. Germline loops: CDR1 SQVTM, CDR2 ANQGSEA. Unmatched junction bases numbered 8, after V lost 2 bases and J lost 5 bases. The CDR3: CSVESFPSGSETQYF. DNA for the CDR3: TGCAGCGTTGAAAGTTTCCCTAGCGGGAGTGAGACCCAGTACTTC.

V is TRBV24-1 and J is TRBJ2-3; D remains unclear. This CDR3 is 14 amino acids long. Germline V gene sequence: CDR1 KGHDR, CDR2 SFDVKD. Trimming took 3 bases from V and 1 from J, leaving 7 bases between them. The CDR3 nucleotides are TGTGCCACCAGTGATGAGGCTGGCACAGATACGCAGTATTTT. Translated: CATSDEAGTDTQYF.

The DNA of the CDR3 is TGTGCCAGCAGTGAACGGATTAGCTCCTACGAGCAGTACTTC. It translates to CASSERISSYEQYF. J is TRBJ2-7 and V is TRBV2, with D unresolved. Trimming stripped 2 bases from V and 0 bases from J, with 8 bases between. The CDR3 extends over 14 amino acids. Per germline, CDR1 SNHLY and CDR2 FYNNEI.

This clonotype has only a few counts. CDR3 sequence reads: CSAPTSGGAVIGNNEQFF. DNA for the CDR3: TGCAGTGCTCCTACTAGCGGGGGCGCAGTGATCGGTAACAATGAGCAGTTCTTC. The chain links TRBV20-1 to TRBJ2-1, with 11 bases matching TRBD2. The germline gives CDR1 DFQATT, CDR2 SNEGSKA (reference sequence). The CDR3 length is 18 residues. The ends lost 5 bases at V and 5 bases at J; junction bases unmatched: 17.

The chain employs TRBV7-9 and TRBJ2-2, with D perhaps TRBD2 (5 bases). Germline V gene sequence: CDR1 SEHNR, CDR2 FQNEAQ (reference sequence). V lost 1 base and J lost 0, with 6 bases in between. The CDR3 contains 15 residues. CDR3 protein: CASSLGTSNTGELFF. The CDR3 DNA sequence: TGTGCCAGCAGCTTAGGGACTTCGAACACCGGGGAGCTGTTTTTT.

A remark on this clonotype: One junction end disagrees with the germline gene, perhaps due to a read error. The rearrangement joins TRBV10-3 to TRBJ2-7; 7 nucleotides match TRBD1. The germline V gene encodes CDR1 ENHRY and CDR2 SYGVKD. The CDR3 is 17 residues long. The CDR3 region has the DNA TGTGCCAGCAGTGCTTACGGAACAGGGGCGACCTCCTACGAGCAGTACTTC. It translates to CASSAYGTGATSYEQYF.

The chain joins TRBV28 to TRBJ2-1; 7 bases agree with TRBD1. Germline V gene sequence: CDR1 MDHEN, CDR2 SYDVKM. CDR3 size: 15 residues. J was trimmed by 8 bases and V by 5 bases; bases with no gene match: 12. CDR3 sequence (DNA): TGTGCCAGCAGTCCTTGGCCGATAGGGGGCCATGAGCAGTTCTTC. This translates into CASSPWPIGGHEQFF.

The chain is built from TRBV28 and TRBJ2-7; 11 bases fit TRBD2. The CDR3 is made up of 13 amino acids. Germline trimming cut 8 bases from V and 2 bases from J; bases unmatched to any gene: 2. Germline lookup yields CDR1 MDHEN and CDR2 SYDVKM. The CDR3 DNA reads as TGTGCCAGCCAGACTAGCGGGACCTACGAGCAGTACTTC. Amino acids: CASQTSGTYEQYF.

V gene TRBV6-2 or TRBV6-3 combines with J gene TRBJ2-7; TRBD2 aligns across 7 bases. With 7 bases clipped from V and 2 bases from J, the junction kept 8 bases outside the gene matches. CDR3 length: 14 residues. The germline V gene has CDR1 MNHEY and CDR2 SVGEGT. CDR3 in amino acids: CASTRDGGTYEQYF. Here the CDR3 DNA reads TGTGCCAGCACCCGGGACGGGGGGACCTACGAGCAGTACTTC.

This chain uses TRBV6-9 with TRBJ2-7; TRBD1 matches 10 bases. Germline V CDR1 and CDR2: MNHGY, SVAAGI. The CDR3 is made up of 17 amino acids. V was pared by 7 bases and J by 5 bases, with 17 bases of the junction left unmatched. CDR3: CASIGGEFRDRGHEQYF. The CDR3 DNA reads as TGTGCCAGCATTGGGGGGGAATTCCGGGACAGGGGCCACGAGCAGTACTTC.